The sequence of this T cell receptor beta chain was determined in a study of tumor-infiltrating lymphocytes in oesophageal squamous cell carcinoma. TCRdb used MiXCR to reprocess the PCR reads, holding one entry per CDR3 protein. The data contain about 12,000 distinct CDR3 sequences, about 50% of them seen just once; the ten biggest clones take up under 35%. This clonotype is large within its sample. The V gene's germline CDR1 is SGHTA and CDR2 FQGNSA. Deletions cut 5 bases from V and 4 bases from J, with 18 bases between. This CDR3 is built from 15 residues. The clonotype comes from a female donor with esophageal squamous cell carcinoma. The genes are TRBV7-2 and TRBJ2-7, with D tentatively TRBD2 (7 bases). Sequenced sample: esophageal tumor tissue. The CDR3 protein is CASSPFEGGPYEQYF. DNA of the CDR3: TGTGCCAGCAGCCCCTTCGAGGGGGGGCCGTACGAGCAGTACTTC.